The entry that follows covers one T cell receptor (beta chain) sequence. Its target is unknown. Germline CDR1 reads LNHDA; CDR2 reads SQIVND (reference sequence). The CDR3 sequence is 16 residues long. Trimming pared 3 bases from V and 0 bases from J, leaving 12 bases between. The data are from a study of cytomegalovirus exposure and HLA in healthy donors. Points from the study as a whole: According to an earlier analysis, most TCR beta V segments yielded productive rearrangements about 87% or about 30% of the time.

In the PCR, 60 Vbeta and 13 Jbeta primers were used. Sequencing was performed with immunoSEQ multiplex PCR; in TCRdb, only in-frame clones are kept and a portion is missing. The data hold about 110,000 clones, with approximately 70% observed a single time. The TCR originated in a young man in good health and CMV-seropositive. What was sequenced was PBMCs. The rearrangement uses TRBV19 and TRBJ1-5, with unresolved D. The CDR3 nucleotides are TGTGCCAGTAGTATGAATTTGTGGCCTAGCAATCAGCCCCAGCATTTT. Its protein is CASSMNLWPSNQPQHF.